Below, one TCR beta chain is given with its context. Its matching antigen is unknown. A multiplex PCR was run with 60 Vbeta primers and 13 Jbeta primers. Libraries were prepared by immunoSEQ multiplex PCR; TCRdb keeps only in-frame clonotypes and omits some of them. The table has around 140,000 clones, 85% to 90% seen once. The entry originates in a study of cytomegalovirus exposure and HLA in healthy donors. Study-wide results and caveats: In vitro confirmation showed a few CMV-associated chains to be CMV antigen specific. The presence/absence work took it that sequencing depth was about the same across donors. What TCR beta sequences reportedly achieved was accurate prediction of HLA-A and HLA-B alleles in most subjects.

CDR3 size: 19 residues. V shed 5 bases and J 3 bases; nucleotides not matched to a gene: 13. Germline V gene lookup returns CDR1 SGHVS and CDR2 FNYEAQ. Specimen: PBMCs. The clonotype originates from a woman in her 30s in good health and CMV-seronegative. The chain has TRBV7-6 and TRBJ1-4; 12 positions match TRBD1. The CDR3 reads CASSPHWGGQGASNEKLFF. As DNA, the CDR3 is TGTGCCAGCAGCCCGCACTGGGGGGGACAGGGGGCTTCTAATGAAAAACTGTTTTTT.